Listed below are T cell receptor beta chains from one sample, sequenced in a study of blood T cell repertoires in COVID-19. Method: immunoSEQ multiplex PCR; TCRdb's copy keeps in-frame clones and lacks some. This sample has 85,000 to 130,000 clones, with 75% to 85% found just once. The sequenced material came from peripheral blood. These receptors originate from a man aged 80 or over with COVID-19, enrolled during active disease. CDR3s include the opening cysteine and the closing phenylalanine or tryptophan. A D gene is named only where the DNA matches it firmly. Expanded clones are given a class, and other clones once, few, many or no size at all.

CASSPPPAVNEQFF	TGTGCCAGCAGCCCACCGCCTGCGGTAAATGAGCAGTTCTTC	NA	TRBJ2-1	NA	TRBV7-2
CASSTTSAASTDTQYF	TGTGCCAGCAGTACAACTAGCGCCGCTAGCACAGATACGCAGTATTTT	NA	TRBJ2-3	TRBD2	TRBV3-1/TRBV3-2
CASSYLGTYTYEQYF	TGTGCCAGCAGTTACTTAGGGACTTATACCTACGAGCAGTACTTC	NA	TRBJ2-7	NA	TRBV6-2/TRBV6-3
CASEQNYGYTF	TGTGCCAGCGAACAAAACTATGGCTACACCTTC	few	TRBJ1-2	NA	TRBV9
CASTPSGRVYNEQFF	TGTGCCAGCACTCCTAGCGGGAGGGTATACAATGAGCAGTTCTTC	few	TRBJ2-1	TRBD2	TRBV28
CAWSVAGGAGQYF	TGTGCCTGGAGTGTAGCAGGGGGCGCGGGGCAGTACTTC	NA	TRBJ2-7	TRBD1	TRBV30
CASSSLGELFF	TGTGCCAGCAGTTCCCTAGGGGAGCTGTTTTTT	NA	TRBJ2-2	NA	TRBV27
CASSGTRVSGGPQHF	TGTGCCAGCAGTGGGACCCGGGTCTCCGGGGGACCCCAGCATTTT	NA	TRBJ1-5	NA	TRBV2
CASSYTRAGELFF	TGTGCCAGCAGTTACACTAGAGCCGGGGAGCTGTTTTTT	NA	TRBJ2-2	NA	TRBV6-6
CASSYPHRGQTGELFF	TGTGCCAGCAGTTACCCCCACAGGGGGCAAACCGGGGAGCTGTTTTTT	NA	TRBJ2-2	TRBD1	TRBV6-2/TRBV6-3
CASREGVMNTEAFF	TGTGCCAGCAGGGAAGGAGTTATGAACACTGAAGCTTTCTTT	NA	TRBJ1-1	NA	TRBV28
CASSVEAGIETQYF	TGTGCCAGCAGTGTGGAAGCGGGAATAGAGACCCAGTACTTC	NA	TRBJ2-5	TRBD2	TRBV2
CASNPPGTSGYEQYF	TGTGCCAGCAACCCCCCCGGGACTAGCGGGTACGAGCAGTACTTC	few	TRBJ2-7	TRBD2	TRBV28
CASSPLTSTDTQYF	TGTGCCAGCAGTCCTCTAACTAGCACAGATACGCAGTATTTT	NA	TRBJ2-3	NA	TRBV27
CASRGWGGSYEQYF	TGTGCCAGCAGAGGTTGGGGGGGCTCCTACGAGCAGTACTTC	once	TRBJ2-7	TRBD2	TRBV6-5
CASSEELSHEQYF	TGCGCCAGCAGTGAGGAACTCTCCCACGAGCAGTACTTC	NA	TRBJ2-7	NA	TRBV10-1
CASSLGTGNTEAFF	TGTGCCAGCAGCCTTGGGACAGGGAACACTGAAGCTTTCTTT	NA	TRBJ1-1	TRBD1	TRBV9
CASSLVGHNTDTQYF	TGTGCCAGCAGTTTGGTGGGGCATAACACAGATACGCAGTATTTT	NA	TRBJ2-3	NA	TRBV27
CASSYGTARPLNEQFF	TGTGCCAGCAGCTACGGCACGGCTAGGCCCTTGAATGAGCAGTTCTTC	NA	TRBJ2-1	NA	TRBV11-3
CASSSSTGPTYEQYF	TGTGCCAGCAGCTCATCGACAGGTCCGACCTACGAGCAGTACTTC	NA	TRBJ2-7	NA	TRBV5-4
CASNLGQGDSPLHF	TGTGCCAGCAACCTCGGACAGGGTGACTCACCCCTCCACTTT	NA	TRBJ1-6	TRBD1	TRBV7-8
CASSQTPADVNGLFF	TGTGCCAGCAGCCAAACCCCTGCGGATGTAAATGGACTGTTTTTT	NA	TRBJ1-4	NA	TRBV3-1/TRBV3-2
CASRSGQSSYGYTF	TGTGCCAGCAGGTCCGGACAGTCTAGCTATGGCTACACCTTC	NA	TRBJ1-2	NA	TRBV28
CASRTVGETQYF	TGTGCCAGCCGGACAGTTGGAGAGACCCAGTACTTC	few	TRBJ2-5	NA	TRBV28
CASSFDRVGEAFF	TGCGCCAGCAGCTTCGACAGGGTAGGTGAAGCTTTCTTT	NA	TRBJ1-1	TRBD1	TRBV5-1
CASSLGVRVAPSTDTQYF	TGCGCCAGCAGCTTGGGGGTTCGGGTAGCGCCAAGCACAGATACGCAGTATTTT	NA	TRBJ2-3	NA	TRBV5-1
CASSLAGGNQPQHF	TGTGCCAGCAGCTTGGCGGGGGGAAATCAGCCCCAGCATTTT	NA	TRBJ1-5	NA	TRBV5-6
CASARRGGVFYGYTF	TGTGCCTCCGCTCGGCGGGGGGGAGTTTTCTATGGCTACACCTTC	NA	TRBJ1-2	NA	TRBV5-4
CASSQRSGANVLTF	TGTGCCAGCAGCCAACGGTCTGGGGCCAACGTCCTGACTTTC	NA	TRBJ2-6	NA	TRBV14
CASSYSWSQETQYF	TGTGCCAGCAGTTACTCGTGGAGCCAAGAGACCCAGTACTTC	once	TRBJ2-5	NA	TRBV6-5
CASSPRDRVGTGELFF	TGTGCCAGCAGCCCCCGGGACAGGGTGGGCACCGGGGAGCTGTTTTTT	NA	TRBJ2-2	TRBD1	TRBV9
CATSELAVSYNEQFF	TGTGCCACCAGTGAGTTAGCGGTTAGCTACAATGAGCAGTTCTTC	few	TRBJ2-1	NA	TRBV24-1
CSVEVWANTEAFF	TGCAGCGTTGAGGTTTGGGCGAACACTGAAGCTTTCTTT	few	TRBJ1-1	NA	TRBV29-1
CASSYSWGDSYEQYF	TGTGCCAGCAGTTACTCTTGGGGAGACTCCTACGAGCAGTACTTC	medium-sized	TRBJ2-7	NA	TRBV6-2/TRBV6-3
CASSYSDSSEYYGYTF	TGTGCCAGCAGTTACTCGGACAGTAGCGAGTACTATGGCTACACCTTC	NA	TRBJ1-2	NA	TRBV6-6
CASSIGTSGADTQYF	TGTGCCAGTAGTATAGGGACTAGCGGAGCAGATACGCAGTATTTT	NA	TRBJ2-3	TRBD2	TRBV19
CASSGGLIDEKLFF	TGCGCCAGCAGTGGGGGGCTTATCGACGAAAAACTGTTTTTT	NA	TRBJ1-4	NA	TRBV10-2
CASSSAGADTQYF	TGTGCCAGCAGCTCAGCCGGTGCAGATACGCAGTATTTT	few	TRBJ2-3	NA	TRBV7-9
CASSFSGSSYNEQFF	TGTGCCAGCAGCTTTAGCGGGAGCTCCTACAATGAGCAGTTCTTC	NA	TRBJ2-1	TRBD2	TRBV7-9
CASSQAGQLNTGELFF	TGCGCCAGCAGCCAAGCGGGACAGCTGAACACCGGGGAGCTGTTTTTT	once	TRBJ2-2	TRBD1	TRBV4-3
CASLTGNTEAFF	TGTGCCAGTCTTACCGGGAACACTGAAGCTTTCTTT	NA	TRBJ1-1	NA	TRBV28
CASCFQGPNSPLHF	TGTGCCAGCTGTTTCCAGGGTCCTAATTCACCCCTCCACTTT	NA	TRBJ1-6	NA	TRBV2
CASSQNSKFEQYF	TGTGCCAGCAGCCAAAACTCTAAGTTTGAGCAGTACTTC	NA	TRBJ2-7	NA	TRBV4-2
CASSTSCEDKPNQKLFF	TGTGCCAGCAGCACGAGTTGCGAGGACAAACCTAATCAAAAACTGTTTTTT	NA	TRBJ1-4	NA	TRBV21-1
CASRVLRGGYGYTF	TGTGCCAGCAGAGTATTGCGGGGGGGTTATGGCTACACCTTC	few	TRBJ1-2	NA	TRBV28
CASSLISLAGGTPDTQYF	TGTGCCAGCAGCTTAATTAGTCTAGCGGGAGGGACCCCCGATACGCAGTATTTT	few	TRBJ2-3	TRBD2	TRBV7-8
CASSQRLGEQFF	TGTGCCAGCAGCCAAAGACTGGGTGAGCAGTTCTTC	NA	TRBJ2-1	NA	TRBV7-3
CASSQGTGKNEQFF	TGTGCCAGCAGCCAAGGGACAGGGAAGAATGAGCAGTTCTTC	NA	TRBJ2-1	TRBD1	TRBV4-2
CASSQIRDMTYEQYF	TGCGCCAGCAGCCAAATCCGGGATATGACCTACGAGCAGTACTTC	NA	TRBJ2-7	NA	TRBV4-3
CASSRSGRAYNEQFF	TGTGCCAGCAGCCGGAGCGGGAGGGCCTACAATGAGCAGTTCTTC	NA	TRBJ2-1	TRBD2	TRBV5-4
CASSQDGSSYNEQFF	TGCGCCAGCAGCCAAGACGGTAGCTCCTACAATGAGCAGTTCTTC	NA	TRBJ2-1	NA	TRBV4-3
CASSQTGPGGYTF	TGTGCCAGCAGCCAAACAGGGCCGGGCGGCTACACCTTC	once	TRBJ1-2	NA	TRBV3-1/TRBV3-2
CASSIKLAGYEQFF	TGTGCCAGTAGTATCAAACTAGCGGGTTATGAGCAGTTCTTC	NA	TRBJ2-1	TRBD2	TRBV19
CASSPSGWLGNTIYF	TGTGCCAGCAGCCCCTCCGGGTGGTTGGGAAACACCATATATTTT	NA	TRBJ1-3	NA	TRBV3-1/TRBV3-2
CASSIDNFGVLYNEQFF	TGTGCCAGTAGTATAGATAATTTCGGGGTCCTCTACAATGAGCAGTTCTTC	once	TRBJ2-1	NA	TRBV19
CASRGQGSYNEQFF	TGTGCCAGCAGGGGACAGGGGTCCTACAATGAGCAGTTCTTC	NA	TRBJ2-1	TRBD1	TRBV6-6